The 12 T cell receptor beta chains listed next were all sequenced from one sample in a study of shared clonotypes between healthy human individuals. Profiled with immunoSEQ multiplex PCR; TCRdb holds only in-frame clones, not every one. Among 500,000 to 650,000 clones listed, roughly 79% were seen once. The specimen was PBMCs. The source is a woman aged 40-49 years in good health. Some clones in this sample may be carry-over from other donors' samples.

CDR3 residues: CASSQGEQGGVSPLHF. Written as DNA, the CDR3 is TGTGCCAGCAGCCAAGGAGAACAGGGAGGAGTTTCACCCCTCCACTTT. The V and J genes are TRBV4-2 and TRBJ1-6; D is perhaps TRBD1 (6 bases). The CDR3 has 16 residues. Germline-derived CDR1 and CDR2 are LGHNA and YNFKEQ. Trimming shortened V by 1 base and J by 9 bases, and 16 bases separated the two germline ends.

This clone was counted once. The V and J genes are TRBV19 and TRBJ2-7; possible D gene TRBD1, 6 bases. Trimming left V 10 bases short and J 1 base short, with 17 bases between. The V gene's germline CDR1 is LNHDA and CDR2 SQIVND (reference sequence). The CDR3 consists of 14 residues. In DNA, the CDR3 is TGTGCCACCACGGACAGCGGAAATTCCTACGAGCAGTACTTC. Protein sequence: CATTDSGNSYEQYF. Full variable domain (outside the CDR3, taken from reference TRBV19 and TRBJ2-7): DGGITQSPKYLFRKEGQNVTLSCEQNLNHDAMYWYRQDPGQGLRLIYYSQIVNDFQKGDIAEGYSVSREKKESFPLTVTSAQKNPTAFYLCATTDSGNSYEQYFGPGTRLTVT.

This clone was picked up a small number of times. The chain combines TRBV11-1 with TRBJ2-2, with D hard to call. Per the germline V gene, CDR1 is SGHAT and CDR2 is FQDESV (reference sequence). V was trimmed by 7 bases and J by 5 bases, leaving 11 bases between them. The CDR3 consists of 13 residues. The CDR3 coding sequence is TGTGCCAGCACCCCAGTAGGGACCGGGGAGCTGTTTTTT. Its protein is CASTPVGTGELFF.

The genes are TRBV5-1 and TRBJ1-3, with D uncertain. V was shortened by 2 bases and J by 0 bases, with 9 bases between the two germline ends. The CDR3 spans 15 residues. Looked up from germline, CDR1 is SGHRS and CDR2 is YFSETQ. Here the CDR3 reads CASSFGRSSGNTIYF. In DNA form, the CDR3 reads TGCGCCAGCAGCTTCGGCAGGTCCTCTGGAAACACCATATATTTT.

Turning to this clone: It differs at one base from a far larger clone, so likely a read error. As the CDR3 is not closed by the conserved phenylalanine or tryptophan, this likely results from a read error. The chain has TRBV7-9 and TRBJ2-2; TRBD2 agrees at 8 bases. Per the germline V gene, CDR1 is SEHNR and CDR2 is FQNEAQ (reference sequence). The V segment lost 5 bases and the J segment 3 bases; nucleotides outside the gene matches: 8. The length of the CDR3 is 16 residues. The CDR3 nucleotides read TGTGCCAGCAGCCACTGGGGACTAGGGTACACCGGGGAGCTGTTTTCT. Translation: CASSHWGLGYTGELFS.

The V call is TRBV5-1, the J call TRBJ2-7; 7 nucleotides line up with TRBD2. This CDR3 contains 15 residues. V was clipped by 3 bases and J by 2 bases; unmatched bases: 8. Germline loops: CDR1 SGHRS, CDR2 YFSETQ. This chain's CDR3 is CASSSTSAPTYEQYF. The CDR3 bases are TGCGCCAGCAGCTCCACTAGCGCTCCTACCTACGAGCAGTACTTC.

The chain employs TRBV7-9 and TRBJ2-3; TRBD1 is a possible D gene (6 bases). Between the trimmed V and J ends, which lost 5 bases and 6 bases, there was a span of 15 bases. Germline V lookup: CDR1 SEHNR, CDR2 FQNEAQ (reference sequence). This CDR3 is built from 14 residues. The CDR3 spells CASSHNRAGDTQYF. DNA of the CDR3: TGTGCCAGCAGCCATAACAGGGCTGGGGATACGCAGTATTTT.

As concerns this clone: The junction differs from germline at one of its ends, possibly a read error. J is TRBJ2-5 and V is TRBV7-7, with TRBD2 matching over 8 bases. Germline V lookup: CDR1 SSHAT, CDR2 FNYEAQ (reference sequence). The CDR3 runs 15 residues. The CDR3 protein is CASSLTAGGGETQYF. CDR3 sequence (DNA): TGTGCTAGCAGCTTGACGGCGGGAGGAGGTGAGACCCAGTACTTC.

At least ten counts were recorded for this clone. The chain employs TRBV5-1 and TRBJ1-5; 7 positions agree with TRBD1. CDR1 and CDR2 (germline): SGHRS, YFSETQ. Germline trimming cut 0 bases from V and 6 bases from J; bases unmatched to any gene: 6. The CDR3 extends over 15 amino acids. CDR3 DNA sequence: TGCGCCAGCAGCTTGGAAGGGGGCCGGGGTCAGCCCCAGCATTTT. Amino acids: CASSLEGGRGQPQHF.

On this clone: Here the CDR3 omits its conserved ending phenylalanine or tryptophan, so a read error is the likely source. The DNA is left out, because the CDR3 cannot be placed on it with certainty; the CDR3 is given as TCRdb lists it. CDR3 region: CAWSLWGETNL. This rearrangement joins TRBV30 to TRBJ2-7; no check of the table's D call, TRBD2, against the DNA was made. Germline-derived CDR1 and CDR2 are GTSNPN and SVGIG (reference sequence). From its first to its last residue, the CDR3 has 11 amino acids.

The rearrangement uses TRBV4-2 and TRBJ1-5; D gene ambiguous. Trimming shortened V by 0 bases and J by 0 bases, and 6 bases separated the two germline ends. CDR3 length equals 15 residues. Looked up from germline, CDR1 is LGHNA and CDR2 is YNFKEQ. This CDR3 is CASSQDSISNQPQHF. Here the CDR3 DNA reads TGTGCCAGCAGCCAAGATAGTATTAGCAATCAGCCCCAGCATTTT.

This CDR3 reads CASSILRGAGTSGRDTQYF. The CDR3 nucleotides read TGTGCCAGCAGCATCCTGCGAGGGGCCGGGACTAGCGGGAGAGATACGCAGTATTTT. The V call is TRBV7-2, the J call TRBJ2-3, with TRBD2 matching 14 bases. The trim removed 5 bases at V and 5 bases at J, leaving 15 bases unmatched. The CDR3 is made up of 19 amino acids. CDR1 and CDR2 from the germline V gene are SGHTA and FQGNSA.